One sample yielded the 4 T cell receptor beta chains listed below, sequenced in a study of PD-1 blockade in classical Hodgkin lymphoma. Every patient experienced relapse after autologous stem cell transplantation, and brentuximab vedotin exposure varied. Using immunoSEQ multiplex PCR, the repertoire was profiled, and TCRdb retains in-frame clones only, with some absent. The sample yields 20,000 to 25,000 clones, approximately 81% seen once. This material consisted of peripheral blood mononuclear cells (PBMCs), taken before the second cycle of nivolumab. These TCRs come from a human donor with classical Hodgkin lymphoma.

The V and J genes are TRBV9 and TRBJ2-5; 10 nucleotides line up with TRBD1. There are 15 residues in the CDR3. Germline CDR1 SGDLS, CDR2 YYNGEE. J gave up 3 bases and V 2 bases, and 4 bases lay outside the gene matches. In DNA, the CDR3 is TGTGCCAGCAGCGTCGGGACAGGGGCTGAAGAGACCCAGTACTTC. Amino acids: CASSVGTGAEETQYF. Combining the CDR3 with reference TRBV9 and TRBJ2-5 gives the whole variable domain DSGVTQTPKHLITATGQRVTLRCSPRSGDLSVYWYQQSLDQGLQFLIQYYNGEERAKGNILERFSAQQFPDLHSELNLSSLELGDSALYFCASSVGTGAEETQYFGPGTRLLVL.

CDR3 nucleotides: TGTGCCAGCAGTGATCTACCGACTAGCGGGGGGGGGACCCAGTACTTC. Amino acid sequence: CASSDLPTSGGGTQYF. V usage is TRBV2 and J usage is TRBJ2-5, with 14 bases lining up with TRBD2. The CDR3 loop spans 16 amino acids. V was clipped by 3 bases and J by 7 bases; unmatched bases: 7. Germline V CDR1 and CDR2: SNHLY, FYNNEI.

The chain couples TRBV7-9 to TRBJ2-2; D perhaps matches TRBD1 (6 bases). V was shortened by 5 bases and J by 6 bases, with 13 bases between the two germline ends. Germline V gene sequence: CDR1 SEHNR, CDR2 FQNEAQ (reference sequence). The CDR3 spans 14 residues. The CDR3 region is CASSQKTGSGELFF. The DNA for the CDR3 is TGTGCCAGCAGCCAAAAGACAGGCTCCGGGGAGCTGTTTTTT.

This clone was counted only a few times. The chain recombines TRBV5-4 with TRBJ2-5; TRBD2 matches 12 bases. Germline V gene sequence: CDR1 SGHNT, CDR2 YYREEE (reference sequence). The V gene end was trimmed by 7 bases and the J gene end by 2 bases; junction bases not matched to a gene: 15. The CDR3 loop spans 18 amino acids. CDR3 in amino acids: CASGQRLAGGRDQETQYF. In nucleotides, the CDR3 is TGTGCCAGCGGACAACGGCTAGCGGGGGGGCGGGATCAAGAGACCCAGTACTTC.